These T cell receptor beta chains were read from a single sample in a study of shared clonotypes between healthy human individuals. Only in-frame clones appear in the TCRdb table, and some are missing; sequencing was by immunoSEQ multiplex PCR. Of about 1,500,000 clones listed, around 97% are singletons. The sequencing sample was made of naive CD4+ T cells sorted from blood. All receptors derive from a young man in good health. The CDR3 runs from the conserved cysteine through the conserved F or W. The D gene is left open where the match is weak. Not every row has a clone size; where given, it reads once, few, many or a size class.

clone_size,v_call,j_call,d_call,cdr3_aa,cdr3_nt
.,TRBV5-6,TRBJ2-5,.,CASSLGTFRQETQYF,TGTGCCAGCAGCTTGGGCACATTCCGGCAAGAGACCCAGTACTTC
once,TRBV18,TRBJ1-4,.,CASSRGTGAPTNEKLFF,TGTGCCAGCTCAAGGGGGACCGGGGCGCCAACTAATGAAAAACTGTTTTTT
.,TRBV18,TRBJ2-1,.,CASSPSLQGGNEQFF,TGTGCCAGCTCACCTTCTTTACAGGGAGGGAATGAGCAGTTCTTC
.,TRBV5-4,TRBJ1-5,.,CASSRAPDSNQPQHF,TGTGCCAGCAGCCGCGCCCCCGATAGCAATCAGCCCCAGCATTTT
.,TRBV5-1,TRBJ1-3,TRBD1,CASSLGTGRQLGNTIYF,TGCGCCAGCAGCTTAGGGACAGGGCGACAACTTGGAAACACCATATATTTT
.,TRBV10-1,TRBJ2-7,.,CASKKREAPYEQYF,TGCGCCAGCAAAAAAAGAGAGGCCCCCTACGAGCAGTACTTC
.,TRBV28,TRBJ1-1,.,CATQAGDRNTEAFF,TGTGCCACCCAAGCAGGGGACCGGAACACTGAAGCTTTCTTT
.,TRBV2,TRBJ1-2,.,CASSVDINYGYTF,TGTGCCAGCAGTGTCGACATCAACTATGGCTACACCTTC
.,TRBV6-5,TRBJ2-1,.,CASSPRSNEQFF,TGTGCCAGCAGCCCACGTAGTAATGAGCAGTTCTTC
.,TRBV5-1,TRBJ1-2,.,CASSLSEGKGYTF,TGCGCCAGCAGCTTGAGTGAGGGGAAGGGCTACACCTTC